Each of the 16 T cell receptor beta chains below was sequenced from the same sample in a study of cytomegalovirus exposure and HLA in healthy donors (dated by TCRdb to 2017 to 2019). Library method: the immunoSEQ multiplex PCR assay. What TCRdb holds here is the immuneACCESS table cut down to in-frame rearrangements. Part of the clones is not present; checked against another copy, under half of the missing clones reflect an unresolved V gene, and the others are unexplained. The sample table lists about 120,000 clones, approximately 88% of them with a count of one. The ten largest clones represent less than 2% of the sample. Sequencing was performed on PBMCs. The receptors were sampled from a man younger than 35 in good health and CMV-seronegative.

The chain combines TRBV4-1 with TRBJ1-1; TRBD1 matches 9 bases. With 5 bases clipped from V and 0 bases from J, the junction kept 7 bases outside the gene matches. Germline V gene data show CDR1 as MGHRA and CDR2 as YSYEKL. This CDR3 is built from 16 residues. The CDR3 DNA sequence: TGCGCCAGCAGCACGGGACAGGGTGGAATGAACACTGAAGCTTTCTTT. Amino acids: CASSTGQGGMNTEAFF.

This rearrangement joins TRBV12-5 to TRBJ1-5; TRBD1 matches 9 bases. The CDR3 is made up of 14 amino acids. Losses at the gene ends were 5 bases for V and 6 bases for J; bases not matched to a gene: 5. Germline values: CDR1 LGHNT, CDR2 FRNRAP. This chain's CDR3 is CASGIQGAGQPQHF. In DNA form, the CDR3 reads TGTGCTAGTGGTATACAGGGGGCGGGTCAGCCCCAGCATTTT. The whole variable domain, filled in from reference TRBV12-5 and TRBJ1-5, reads DARVTQTPRHKVTEMGQEVTMRCQPILGHNTVFWYRQTMMQGLELLAYFRNRAPLDDSGMPKDRFSAEMPDATLATLKIQPSEPRDSAVYFCASGIQGAGQPQHFGDGTRLSIL.

This clone was seen once. The rearrangement links TRBV28 to TRBJ1-1; 7 bases are a match to TRBD1. The CDR3 has 16 amino acids. From germline, CDR1 is MDHEN and CDR2 SYDVKM. J lost 2 bases, V lost 5 bases, and 11 bases had no gene match. The CDR3 nucleotides are TGTGCCAGCAGTATGACAGGGACACTGTTAAACACTGAAGCTTTCTTT. It specifies CASSMTGTLLNTEAFF.

CDR3 loop: CASSSTNPDTNNEQFF. The CDR3, as DNA: TGTGCCAGCAGCTCCACAAACCCGGACACTAACAATGAGCAGTTCTTC. The rearrangement uses TRBV7-6 and TRBJ2-1; TRBD1 is a possible D gene (5 bases). The germline V and J ends were trimmed by 4 bases and 5 bases, with 18 bases remaining between them. This CDR3 contains 16 residues. Germline V CDR1 and CDR2: SGHVS, FNYEAQ.

V is TRBV6-4 and J is TRBJ2-2, with TRBD2 identical over 7 bases. This CDR3 region has 14 residues. Germline CDR1 and CDR2: MRHNA and SNTAGT. The junction had 8 bases not matched to a gene; V was cut back by 7 bases and J by 6 bases. DNA of the CDR3: TGTGCCAGCACCCCGGGAGGCCGAGCCGGGGAGCTGTTTTTT. This gives the protein CASTPGGRAGELFF.

The gene calls are TRBV28 and TRBJ1-5, with D uncertain. The CDR3 covers 15 residues. V dropped 5 bases and J dropped 3 bases, with 14 bases sitting between them. Germline V gives CDR1 MDHEN, CDR2 SYDVKM. The CDR3, as DNA: TGTGCCAGCAGTCAGGCGGGATCGGCCAATCAGCCCCAGCATTTT. Translation: CASSQAGSANQPQHF.

The chain carries TRBV5-8 and TRBJ1-4; a possible D gene is TRBD1 (5 bases). Per germline, CDR1 SGHTS and CDR2 YDEGEE. The CDR3 is 14 amino acids. V lost 0 bases and J 8 bases, leaving 11 bases between the germline ends. Written as DNA, the CDR3 is TGTGCCAGCAGCTTGGCAGGGTTCAGCGAAAAACTGTTTTTT. Its translation: CASSLAGFSEKLFF.

This sequence joins TRBV27 and TRBJ2-7; D is perhaps TRBD2 (5 bases). CDR1 is MNHEY and CDR2 is SMNVEV in the germline V gene (reference sequence). The CDR3 consists of 15 residues. The V end was cut by 1 base, the J end by 5 bases, with 15 bases between. CDR3 coding DNA: TGTGCCAGCAGTTTATTAGGCCGAGAAGCGGACGAGCAGTACTTC. It translates to CASSLLGREADEQYF.

There are a few counts of this clone. The V call is TRBV18, the J call TRBJ1-2; the match to TRBD1 covers 8 bases. This CDR3 region has 15 residues. V was pared by 3 bases and J by 1 base, with 4 bases of the junction left unmatched. CDR1 is KGHSH and CDR2 is LQKENI in the germline V gene. Written as DNA, the CDR3 is TGTGCCAGCTCACCCGGACAGGGTGATAACTATGGCTACACCTTC. Translating gives CASSPGQGDNYGYTF.

The chain is built from TRBV9 and TRBJ2-3; TRBD2 agrees at 7 bases. Germline CDR1 reads SGDLS; CDR2 reads YYNGEE. This CDR3 is built from 15 residues. The V gene end was trimmed by 3 bases and the J gene end by 2 bases; junction bases not matched to a gene: 6. The CDR3 here is CASSERTSFTDTQYF. CDR3 sequence (DNA): TGTGCCAGCAGCGAGAGGACTAGTTTCACAGATACGCAGTATTTT. Filled out from reference TRBV9 and TRBJ2-3, the complete variable domain reads DSGVTQTPKHLITATGQRVTLRCSPRSGDLSVYWYQQSLDQGLQFLIQYYNGEERAKGNILERFSAQQFPDLHSELNLSSLELGDSALYFCASSERTSFTDTQYFGPGTRLTVL.

The CDR3 region has the DNA TGTGCCAGTGGTCGGGACAGGTCGGCTAACTATGGCTACACCTTC. Translating it yields CASGRDRSANYGYTF. V gene TRBV19 combines with J gene TRBJ1-2, with 8 bases fitting TRBD1. The CDR3 has 15 residues. The V gene's germline CDR1 is LNHDA and CDR2 SQIVND (reference sequence). V was clipped by 8 bases and J by 0 bases; unmatched bases: 8. The variable domain in full, with the rest retrieved from reference TRBV19 and TRBJ1-2, is DGGITQSPKYLFRKEGQNVTLSCEQNLNHDAMYWYRQDPGQGLRLIYYSQIVNDFQKGDIAEGYSVSREKKESFPLTVTSAQKNPTAFYLCASGRDRSANYGYTFGSGTRLTVV.

The chain joins TRBV29-1 to TRBJ1-1; the match to TRBD1 covers 7 bases. CDR3 size: 13 residues. The trim removed 7 bases at V and 0 bases at J, leaving 5 bases unmatched. Germline-derived CDR1 and CDR2 are SQVTM and ANQGSEA. CDR3 DNA: TGCAGCGCCTGGACAGGCATGAACACTGAAGCTTTCTTT. Translation gives CSAWTGMNTEAFF. Complete variable domain (other parts from reference TRBV29-1 and TRBJ1-1): SAVISQKPSRDICQRGTSLTIQCQVDSQVTMMFWYRQQPGQSLTLIATANQGSEATYESGFVIDKFPISRPNLTFSTLTVSNMSPEDSSIYLCSAWTGMNTEAFFGQGTRLTVV.

The gene calls are TRBV5-1 and TRBJ2-1; D may be TRBD1 (5 bases). CDR3 size: 19 residues. Germline CDR1 is SGHRS and CDR2 is YFSETQ. V lost 3 bases and J lost 0, with 22 bases in between. The CDR3: CASSYLTEWGLRSYNEQFF. The CDR3 nucleotides read TGCGCCAGCAGCTATTTAACGGAATGGGGCCTTCGCTCCTACAATGAGCAGTTCTTC.

V and J are TRBV9 and TRBJ2-1, with 10 bases matching TRBD1. Germline V gene sequence: CDR1 SGDLS, CDR2 YYNGEE. This CDR3 region has 18 residues. V trimming: 3 bases; J trimming: 9 bases; junction bases outside the gene matches: 18. Written as DNA, the CDR3 is TGTGCCAGCAGCGGGACAGGGGGAACAAAGGGGAATTTCGTTGAGCAGTTCTTC. Amino acids: CASSGTGGTKGNFVEQFF. The full variable domain, rest sourced from reference TRBV9 and TRBJ2-1, is DSGVTQTPKHLITATGQRVTLRCSPRSGDLSVYWYQQSLDQGLQFLIQYYNGEERAKGNILERFSAQQFPDLHSELNLSSLELGDSALYFCASSGTGGTKGNFVEQFFGPGTRLTVL.

This chain uses TRBV19 with TRBJ1-5; D is possibly TRBD1 (5 bases). Trimming took off 3 bases at V and 9 bases at J, with 15 bases between the two ends. This CDR3 is built from 14 residues. The germline V gene encodes CDR1 LNHDA and CDR2 SQIVND (reference sequence). The chain's CDR3 is CASSIGIQARPQHF. CDR3 DNA sequence: TGTGCCAGTAGTATTGGGATACAGGCGAGGCCCCAGCATTTT.

The chain carries TRBV19 and TRBJ2-1; D is ambiguous. V was cut by 5 bases and J by 10 bases, with 15 bases left in between. CDR3 length: 13 residues. Germline CDR1 is LNHDA and CDR2 is SQIVND (reference sequence). CDR3 sequence: CASSPHVGREQFF. CDR3 bases: TGTGCCAGTAGTCCTCACGTGGGCAGGGAGCAGTTCTTC.